The TCR beta chain described here comes from a study of T cells in Graves' hyperthyroidism and ophthalmopathy. General study findings and limits: The model's output predicted ophthalmopathy at a median of about 5.9 months prior to onset.

With 3 bases removed from V and 0 bases from J, the gap between germline ends came to 17 bases. CDR1 is KGHDR and CDR2 is SFDVKD in the germline V gene. The CDR3 consists of 17 residues. This clonotype was counted a few times. Its antigen is as yet unknown. Amplified TCR beta CDR3 regions derived from RNA transcripts. An initial round of RT-PCR targeting the TCR CDR3 relied on the HTBI primer set. TCRdb ran MiXCR on the multiplex PCR reads and lists one entry per CDR3 protein. The sample consists of 480,000 or so distinct CDR3 sequences, 46% of them appearing once. Exclusion of patients followed from uncontrolled infection, other autoimmune disease, pregnancy or lactation.

Sequences were obtained from peripheral blood or thyroid tissue (not recorded which). The V call is TRBV24-1, the J call TRBJ2-7; D gene uncertain. This TCR came from an adult woman with Graves' disease, either hyperthyroidism or ophthalmopathy (not recorded which). CDR3 DNA sequence: TGTGCCACCAGTGATCTGGGTCTTCCGAATAGCTCCTACGAGCAGTACTTC. Its translation: CATSDLGLPNSSYEQYF.